The 13 T cell receptor beta chains below were found in one sample sequenced in a study of CD8+ T cells in alopecia areata. Treatment here: oral pan-JAK inhibitor, 5-10 mg twice daily. Extracted from the samples, RNA was reverse transcribed into cDNA to serve as the sequencing template. The protocol was immunoSEQ multiplex PCR, while the TCRdb copy is restricted to in-frame clones and leaves out a portion. The sample has over 200,000 clones, 64% seen once. The material was CD4+ T cells sorted from blood, obtained at week 4, from a patient treated with tofacitinib. The receptors shown here come from a human donor with alopecia areata.

Note on this clone: Because the CDR3 is missing its conserved closing phenylalanine or tryptophan, this is likely a read error. This rearrangement joins TRBV7-8 to TRBJ1-5; D is possibly TRBD1 (5 bases). The CDR3 is made up of 14 amino acids. Germline V lookup: CDR1 SGHVS, CDR2 FQNEAQ. Trimming shortened V by 2 bases and J by 4 bases, and 9 bases separated the two germline ends. CDR3 in amino acids: CASSLRGENQPQHL. The CDR3 DNA reads TGTGCCAGCAGCTTAAGAGGGGAAAATCAGCCCCAGCATCTT.

The V and J genes are TRBV7-3 and TRBJ2-1, with TRBD1 matching 7 bases. This CDR3 is built from 15 residues. V trimming: 5 bases; J trimming: 10 bases; junction bases outside the gene matches: 14. Germline lookup yields CDR1 SGHTA and CDR2 FQGTGA. CDR3 DNA: TGTGCCAGCAGCCCATTTAAAACCTGGGACAGAGAGCAGTTCTTC. Protein: CASSPFKTWDREQFF.

This clone was observed once. This chain joins TRBV30 and TRBJ1-6; no reliable D call. Germline V lookup: CDR1 GTSNPN, CDR2 SVGIG (reference sequence). Trimming shortened V by 1 base and J by 8 bases, and 6 bases separated the two germline ends. The length of the CDR3 is 12 residues. The CDR3 region has the DNA TGTGCCTGGAGTGCCCTGGATTCACCCCTCCACTTT. Protein sequence: CAWSALDSPLHF.

V and J are TRBV9 and TRBJ2-3; no definite D call. V lost 1 base, J lost 0 bases, and 9 bases lay in between. The germline V gene has CDR1 SGDLS and CDR2 YYNGEE. CDR3 size: 15 residues. The CDR3 region is CASSVTLSSTDTQYF. As DNA, the CDR3 is TGTGCCAGCAGCGTAACTCTCTCTAGCACAGATACGCAGTATTTT.

The CDR3 sequence: CAWSVLATVYGYTF. CDR3 DNA: TGTGCCTGGAGTGTTCTCGCGACAGTCTATGGCTACACCTTC. V gene TRBV30 combines with J gene TRBJ1-2; D is perhaps TRBD1 (5 bases). V was clipped by 0 bases and J by 4 bases, with 12 bases between them. This CDR3 comprises 14 residues. Germline CDR1 is GTSNPN and CDR2 is SVGIG (reference sequence). Complete variable domain (other parts from reference TRBV30 and TRBJ1-2): SQTIHQWPATLVQPVGSPLSLECTVEGTSNPNLYWYRQAAGRGLQLLFYSVGIGQISSEVPQNLSASRPQDRQFILSSKKLLLSDSGFYLCAWSVLATVYGYTFGSGTRLTVV.

In regard to this clone: The sample has other DNA sequences that encode this CDR3 too. The CDR3 region is CASSVEAQNTEAFF. The CDR3 region has the DNA TGTGCCAGCAGCGTAGAAGCACAGAACACTGAAGCTTTCTTT. This chain uses TRBV9 with TRBJ1-1, with D unclear. Trimming removed 0 bases at V and 1 base at J, with 7 bases between. The CDR3 has 14 residues. CDR1 is SGDLS and CDR2 is YYNGEE in the germline V gene.

This chain links TRBV19 with TRBJ1-5; D unclear. The germline V gene has CDR1 LNHDA and CDR2 SQIVND (reference sequence). Trimming took off 1 base at V and 2 bases at J, with 6 bases between the two ends. The CDR3 is 14 amino acids. This CDR3 is CASSIGVGNQPQHF. For the CDR3, the DNA is TGTGCCAGTAGTATAGGGGTGGGCAATCAGCCCCAGCATTTT.

This chain links TRBV28 with TRBJ1-6, with 7 bases lining up with TRBD1. The junction had 6 bases not matched to a gene; V was cut back by 3 bases and J by 10 bases. The CDR3 extends over 14 amino acids. The germline CDR1 and CDR2 sequences are MDHEN and SYDVKM. The chain's CDR3 is CASSFLQGNSPLHF. CDR3 DNA: TGTGCCAGCAGTTTCTTACAGGGGAACTCACCCCTCCACTTT.

The gene calls are TRBV14 and TRBJ1-2; a possible D gene is TRBD1 (6 bases). Trimming shortened V by 4 bases and J by 3 bases, and 9 bases separated the two germline ends. There are 13 residues in the CDR3. Germline-derived CDR1 and CDR2 are SGHDN and FVKESK. This CDR3 is CASSRDTYYGYTF. The CDR3 nucleotides are TGTGCCAGCAGCCGGGACACCTACTATGGCTACACCTTC.

The V call is TRBV30, the J call TRBJ2-5; 13 bases are shared with TRBD2. Germline assignment: CDR1 GTSNPN and CDR2 SVGIG (reference sequence). Unmatched junction bases numbered 4, after V lost 2 bases and J lost 4 bases. There are 15 residues in the CDR3. As DNA, the CDR3 is TGTGCCTGGAGTTTACTAGCGGGGGGGCCAGAGACCCAGTACTTC. As protein: CAWSLLAGGPETQYF. The variable domain in full, completed from reference TRBV30 and TRBJ2-5, reads SQTIHQWPATLVQPVGSPLSLECTVEGTSNPNLYWYRQAAGRGLQLLFYSVGIGQISSEVPQNLSASRPQDRQFILSSKKLLLSDSGFYLCAWSLLAGGPETQYFGPGTRLLVL.

The V gene is TRBV19, the J gene TRBJ1-5; 7 nucleotides line up with TRBD1. Germline trimming cut 5 bases from V and 7 bases from J; bases unmatched to any gene: 5. The CDR3 is 13 residues long. CDR1 and CDR2 from the germline V gene are LNHDA and SQIVND (reference sequence). CDR3 protein: CASSGQARQPQHF. In DNA, the CDR3 is TGTGCCAGTAGTGGACAGGCTCGACAGCCCCAGCATTTT. Variable domain in full (rest from reference TRBV19 and TRBJ1-5): DGGITQSPKYLFRKEGQNVTLSCEQNLNHDAMYWYRQDPGQGLRLIYYSQIVNDFQKGDIAEGYSVSREKKESFPLTVTSAQKNPTAFYLCASSGQARQPQHFGDGTRLSIL.

The chain carries TRBV7-9 and TRBJ1-1, with 7 bases that match TRBD1. The ends lost 4 bases at V and 0 bases at J; junction bases unmatched: 14. This CDR3 is built from 18 residues. CDR1 SEHNR and CDR2 FQNEAQ come from the germline V gene (reference sequence). This CDR3 is CASSSPGQSLYMNTEAFF. The CDR3 bases are TGTGCCAGCAGCTCTCCGGGACAGAGCCTTTACATGAACACTGAAGCTTTCTTT.

The chain carries TRBV27 and TRBJ1-2, with D possibly being TRBD1 (5 bases). With 6 bases removed from V and 2 bases from J, the gap between germline ends came to 7 bases. Germline V gene sequence: CDR1 MNHEY, CDR2 SMNVEV (reference sequence). CDR3 length: 12 residues. CDR3 in amino acids: CASRRDNYGYTF. The CDR3 DNA sequence: TGTGCCAGCAGACGGGACAACTATGGCTACACCTTC.